This T cell receptor beta chain was obtained from a study of Tregs in tolerant kidney transplant recipients. CD4+CD25+CD127- Tregs, CD4+CD25- non-Tregs, CD4 and CD8 cells were sorted. The CDR3 length is 13 residues. The germline CDR1 and CDR2 sequences are SQVTM and ANQGSEA. V was pared by 4 bases and J by 1 base, with 10 bases between. General observations from the study: Biological reproducibility was not directly addressed, but technical replication error appeared minimal. Expanding Tregs on activated donor B cells appeared to best identify donor-specific TCRbeta clones. Few patients were studied, so findings need validation in larger groups.

Generated by immunoSEQ multiplex PCR, the TCRdb table keeps only in-frame clones and is missing some. The sample lists about 69,000 clones, about 88% occurring once. In the case of this clone: Its antigen is not known.

The sequence was obtained from a human donor who received a combined kidney and bone marrow transplant. The chain has TRBV29-1 and TRBJ1-1, with D hard to call. Sequenced here: CD4+ T cells from blood, sampled before the transplant. CDR3 sequence reads: CSVVTGKNTEAFF. In nucleotides, the CDR3 is TGCAGCGTTGTCACCGGGAAGAACACTGAAGCTTTCTTT.